A selection of T cell receptor beta chains follows, all from one sample in a study of cytomegalovirus exposure and HLA in healthy donors. The assay was immunoSEQ multiplex PCR, and TCRdb's table has in-frame clones only and misses some. Here the sample spans some 170,000 clones, 60% to 85% being singletons. Sequenced material: PBMCs. These receptors were collected from a woman in her forties or fifties in good health and CMV-seropositive. CDR3s include the opening cysteine and the closing phenylalanine or tryptophan. D genes are given only for firm matches. The size of a clone is reported for some rows only, either as once, few or many, or as a class for expanded clones.

j_call | v_call | clone_size | d_call | cdr3_aa | cdr3_nt
TRBJ2-7 | TRBV28 | - | - | CASSSPRRAYEQYF | TGTGCCAGCAGTTCTCCCAGGCGCGCCTACGAGCAGTACTTC
TRBJ1-2 | TRBV27 | - | TRBD1 | CASSLGRDSAGYGYTF | TGTGCCAGCAGTTTAGGTAGGGACAGCGCGGGCTATGGCTACACCTTC
TRBJ1-2 | TRBV7-9 | - | - | CASSLPLTDAGGYTF | TGTGCCAGCAGCTTACCCTTGACCGACGCAGGTGGCTACACCTTC
TRBJ2-2 | TRBV9 | - | - | CASSQRGGTTGELFF | TGTGCCAGCAGCCAAAGAGGTGGCACCACCGGGGAGCTGTTTTTT
TRBJ1-1 | TRBV7-9 | - | TRBD1 | CASSFGQENTEAFF | TGTGCCAGCAGCTTTGGACAGGAGAACACTGAAGCTTTCTTT
TRBJ2-7 | TRBV9 | - | TRBD2 | CASSSTALAGSEQYF | TGTGCCAGCAGCTCTACAGCACTAGCGGGTTCTGAGCAGTACTTC
TRBJ2-1 | TRBV6-5 | - | - | CASSYSTGLGGNEQFF | TGTGCCAGCAGTTACTCGACAGGGTTGGGGGGCAATGAGCAGTTCTTC
TRBJ2-3 | TRBV18 | - | TRBD1 | CASSPQAMTGGAGTQYF | TGTGCCAGCTCACCACAAGCAATGACAGGGGGCGCTGGTACGCAGTATTTT
TRBJ1-1 | TRBV5-8 | - | - | CASSSRQGNTEAFF | TGTGCCAGCAGTTCCCGGCAGGGGAACACTGAAGCTTTCTTT
TRBJ1-4 | TRBV6-1 | - | - | CASSRGGTNEKLFF | TGTGCCAGCTCCAGAGGAGGAACTAATGAAAAACTGTTTTTT
TRBJ1-4 | TRBV19 | - | TRBD1 | CASSRDSATNEKLFF | TGTGCCAGTAGCAGGGACAGTGCAACTAATGAAAAACTGTTTTTT
TRBJ2-7 | TRBV5-1 | - | TRBD1 | CASSLDGQAYEQYF | TGCGCCAGCAGCTTGGACGGACAGGCCTACGAGCAGTACTTC
TRBJ2-2 | TRBV5-1 | - | TRBD2 | CASSLPGGGELFF | TGCGCCAGCAGCTTGCCGGGGGGCGGGGAGCTGTTTTTT
TRBJ2-1 | TRBV5-1 | few | TRBD2 | CASSVAGGTNEQFF | TGCGCCAGCAGCGTAGCGGGGGGTACTAATGAGCAGTTCTTC
TRBJ2-1 | TRBV7-2 | - | - | CASSPGGDHSYNEQFF | TGTGCCAGCAGCCCTGGCGGGGATCACTCCTACAATGAGCAGTTCTTC
TRBJ2-7 | TRBV2 | - | TRBD1 | CASGGQALIEQYF | TGTGCCAGCGGAGGACAGGCCCTAATCGAGCAGTACTTC
TRBJ2-7 | TRBV7-9 | - | - | CASSYLTGEQYF | TGTGCCAGCAGCTACCTCACTGGCGAGCAGTACTTC
TRBJ2-3 | TRBV2 | - | TRBD2 | CASSGSGGPNTDTQYF | TGTGCCAGCAGCGGTAGCGGGGGGCCTAACACAGATACGCAGTATTTT